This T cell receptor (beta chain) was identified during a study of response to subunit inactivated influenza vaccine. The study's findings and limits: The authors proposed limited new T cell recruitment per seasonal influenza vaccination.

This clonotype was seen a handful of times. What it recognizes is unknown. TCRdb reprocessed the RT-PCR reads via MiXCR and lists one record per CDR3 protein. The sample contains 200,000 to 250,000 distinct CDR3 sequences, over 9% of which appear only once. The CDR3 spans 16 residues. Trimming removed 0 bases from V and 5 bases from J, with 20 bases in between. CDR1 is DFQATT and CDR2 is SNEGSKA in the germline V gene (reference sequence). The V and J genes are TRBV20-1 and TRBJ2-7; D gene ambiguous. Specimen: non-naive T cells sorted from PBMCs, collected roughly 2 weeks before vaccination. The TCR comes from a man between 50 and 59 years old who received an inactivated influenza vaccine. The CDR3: CSARESVGGNFDEQYF. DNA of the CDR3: TGCAGTGCTAGAGAGTCTGTAGGTGGGAATTTTGACGAGCAGTACTTC.